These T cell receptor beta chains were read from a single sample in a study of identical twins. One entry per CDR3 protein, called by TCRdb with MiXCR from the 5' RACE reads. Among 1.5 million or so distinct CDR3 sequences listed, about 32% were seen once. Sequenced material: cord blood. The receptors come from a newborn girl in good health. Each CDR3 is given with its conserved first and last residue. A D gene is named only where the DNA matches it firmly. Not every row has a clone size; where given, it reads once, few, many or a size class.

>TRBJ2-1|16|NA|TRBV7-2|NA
CASSLARGGLYNEQFF
TGTGCCAGCAGCTTAGCCCGCGGGGGCCTTTACAATGAGCAGTTCTTC
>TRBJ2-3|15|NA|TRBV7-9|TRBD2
CGSSTLAGGLDTQYF
TGTGGCAGCAGCACCCTAGCGGGAGGCCTAGATACGCAGTATTTT
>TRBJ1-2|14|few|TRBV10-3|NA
CAISGGESLYGYTF
TGTGCCATCAGTGGCGGGGAGTCTCTCTATGGCTACACCTTC
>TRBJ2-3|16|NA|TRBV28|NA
CASSPAELGPTDTQYF
TGTGCCAGCAGCCCCGCAGAGTTGGGCCCCACAGATACGCAGTATTTT
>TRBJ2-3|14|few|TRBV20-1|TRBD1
CSARADRGTDTQYF
TGCAGTGCTAGAGCCGACAGGGGCACAGATACGCAGTATTTT
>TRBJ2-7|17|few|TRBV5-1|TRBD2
CASSLEGLAEFSYEQYF
TGCGCCAGCAGCTTGGAGGGACTAGCGGAATTCTCCTACGAGCAGTACTTC
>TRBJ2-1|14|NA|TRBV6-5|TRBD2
CASSPERGNKEQFF
TGTGCCAGCAGCCCCGAGCGGGGTAACAAGGAGCAGTTCTTC
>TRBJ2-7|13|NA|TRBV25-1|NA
CASSEDRPSEQYF
TGTGCCAGCAGTGAGGACCGACCGTCCGAGCAGTACTTC
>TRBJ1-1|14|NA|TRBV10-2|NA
CASSGRGANTEAFF
TGCGCCAGCAGTGGAAGGGGGGCCAACACTGAAGCTTTCTTT
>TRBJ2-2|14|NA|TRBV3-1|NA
CASSHLSDTGELFF
TGTGCCAGCAGCCATCTCAGCGACACCGGGGAGCTGTTTTTT
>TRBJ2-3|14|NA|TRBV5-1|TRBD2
CASSPSAGADTQYF
TGCGCCAGCAGCCCGTCGGCGGGAGCGGATACGCAGTATTTT
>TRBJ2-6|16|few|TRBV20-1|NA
CSARVLGVSGANVLTF
TGCAGTGCTAGAGTCTTAGGGGTCTCTGGGGCCAACGTCCTGACTTTC
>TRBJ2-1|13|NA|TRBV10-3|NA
CAISAEVRGEQFF
TGTGCCATCAGTGCGGAGGTCAGAGGGGAGCAGTTCTTC
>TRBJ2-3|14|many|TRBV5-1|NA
CASRPEGREDTQYF
TGCGCCAGCAGGCCCGAGGGGCGGGAAGATACGCAGTATTTT
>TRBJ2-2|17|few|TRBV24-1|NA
CATSDPLLRDNTGELFF
TGTGCCACCAGTGACCCTCTTCTCCGGGACAACACCGGGGAGCTGTTTTTT
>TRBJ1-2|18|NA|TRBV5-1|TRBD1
CASSLPPTGSTSFYGYTF
TGCGCCAGCAGCTTGCCCCCGACAGGGTCCACGTCTTTCTATGGCTACACCTTC
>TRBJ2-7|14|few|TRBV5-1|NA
CASSLGAGIDEQYF
TGCGCCAGCAGCTTGGGGGCTGGGATCGACGAGCAGTACTTC
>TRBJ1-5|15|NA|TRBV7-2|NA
CASSLAVSSNQPQHF
TGTGCCAGCAGCTTAGCCGTGAGTAGCAATCAGCCCCAGCATTTT
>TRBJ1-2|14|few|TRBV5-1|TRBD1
CASSWMTGDYGYTF
TGCGCCAGCAGCTGGATGACAGGGGACTATGGCTACACCTTC
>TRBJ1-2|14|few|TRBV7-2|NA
CASSLWRGHYGYTF
TGTGCCAGCAGCTTATGGAGGGGACACTATGGCTACACCTTC
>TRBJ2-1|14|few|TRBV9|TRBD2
CASSVVGTINEQFF
TGTGCCAGCAGCGTAGTCGGGACTATCAATGAGCAGTTCTTC
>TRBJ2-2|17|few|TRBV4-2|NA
CASSQRVGDTSTGELFF
TGTGCCAGCAGCCAACGCGTTGGGGATACTTCCACCGGGGAGCTGTTTTTT